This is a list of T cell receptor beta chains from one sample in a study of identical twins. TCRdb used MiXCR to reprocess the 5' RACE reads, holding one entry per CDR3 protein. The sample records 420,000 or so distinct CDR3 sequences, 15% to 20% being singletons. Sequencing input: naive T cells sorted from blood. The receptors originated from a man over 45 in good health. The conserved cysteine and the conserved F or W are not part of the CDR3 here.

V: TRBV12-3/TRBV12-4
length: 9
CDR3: ASTTRGPQH

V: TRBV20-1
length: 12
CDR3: SASVPGGLETQY

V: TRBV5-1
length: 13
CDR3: ASSPGTGSNYGYT

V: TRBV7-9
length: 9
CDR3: ASSLDNEQF

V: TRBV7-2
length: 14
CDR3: ASSLVTGTGDVEQY

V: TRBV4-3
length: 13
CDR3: ASSQDVATNEKLF

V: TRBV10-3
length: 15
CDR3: AISVPMRGGSYNEQF

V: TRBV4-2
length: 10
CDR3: ASSPDKGLKF

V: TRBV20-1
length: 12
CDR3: SARDLKQLNEQF

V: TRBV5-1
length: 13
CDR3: ASSLAAEKFNEQF

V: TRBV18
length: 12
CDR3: ASSQGQGSNEQF